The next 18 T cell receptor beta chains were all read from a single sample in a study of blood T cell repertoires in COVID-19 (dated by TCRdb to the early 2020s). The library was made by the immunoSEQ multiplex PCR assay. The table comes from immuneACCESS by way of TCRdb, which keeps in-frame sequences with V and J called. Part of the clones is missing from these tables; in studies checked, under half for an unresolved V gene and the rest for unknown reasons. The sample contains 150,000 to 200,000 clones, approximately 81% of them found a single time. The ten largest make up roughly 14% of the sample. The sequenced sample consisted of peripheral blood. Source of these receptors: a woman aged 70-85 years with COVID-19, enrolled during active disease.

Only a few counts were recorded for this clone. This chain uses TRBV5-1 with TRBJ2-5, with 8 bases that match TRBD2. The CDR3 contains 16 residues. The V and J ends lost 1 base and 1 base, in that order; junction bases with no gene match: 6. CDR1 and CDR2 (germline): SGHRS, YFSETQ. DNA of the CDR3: TGCGCCAGCAGCTTGACGGGAGGGCCGTCCCAAGAGACCCAGTACTTC. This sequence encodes CASSLTGGPSQETQYF.

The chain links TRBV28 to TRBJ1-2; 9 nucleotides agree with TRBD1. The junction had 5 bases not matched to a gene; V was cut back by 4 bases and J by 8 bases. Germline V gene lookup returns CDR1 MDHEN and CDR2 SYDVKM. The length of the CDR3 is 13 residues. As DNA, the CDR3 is TGTGCCAGCAGTTCGGGACAGGGTCGAGGCTACACCTTC. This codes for CASSSGQGRGYTF.

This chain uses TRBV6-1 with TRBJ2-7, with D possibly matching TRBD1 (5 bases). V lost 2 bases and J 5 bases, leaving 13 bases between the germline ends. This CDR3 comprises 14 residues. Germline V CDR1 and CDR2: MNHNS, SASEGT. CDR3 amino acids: CASSERGSPNEQYF. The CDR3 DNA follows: TGTGCCAGCAGTGAAAGGGGATCCCCCAACGAGCAGTACTTC.

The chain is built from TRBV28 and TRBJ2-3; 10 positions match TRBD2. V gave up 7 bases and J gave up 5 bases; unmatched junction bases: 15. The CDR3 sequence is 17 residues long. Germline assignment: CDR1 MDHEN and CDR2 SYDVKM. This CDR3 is CASTVVGASGRVDTQYF. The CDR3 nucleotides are TGTGCCAGCACCGTTGTCGGGGCTAGCGGGAGAGTAGATACGCAGTATTTT.

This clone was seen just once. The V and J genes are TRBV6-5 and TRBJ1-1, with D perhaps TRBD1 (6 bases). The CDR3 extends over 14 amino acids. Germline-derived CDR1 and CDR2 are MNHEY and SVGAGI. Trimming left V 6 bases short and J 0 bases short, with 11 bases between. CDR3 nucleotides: TGTGCCAGCAGAGAGGGGGGGATGAACACTGAAGCTTTCTTT. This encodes CASREGGMNTEAFF.

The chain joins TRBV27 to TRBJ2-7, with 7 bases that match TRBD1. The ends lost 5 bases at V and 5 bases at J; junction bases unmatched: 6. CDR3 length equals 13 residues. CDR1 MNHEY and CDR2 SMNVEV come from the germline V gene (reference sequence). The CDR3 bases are TGTGCCAGCAGTGCTGACAGGGCCCACGAGCAGTACTTC. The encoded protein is CASSADRAHEQYF.

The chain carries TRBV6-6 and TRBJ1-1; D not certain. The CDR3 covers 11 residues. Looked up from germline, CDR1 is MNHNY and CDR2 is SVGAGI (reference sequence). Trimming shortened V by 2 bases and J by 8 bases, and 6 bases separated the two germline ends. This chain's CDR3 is CASSYNREAFF. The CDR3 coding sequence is TGTGCCAGCAGTTACAACAGAGAAGCTTTCTTT.

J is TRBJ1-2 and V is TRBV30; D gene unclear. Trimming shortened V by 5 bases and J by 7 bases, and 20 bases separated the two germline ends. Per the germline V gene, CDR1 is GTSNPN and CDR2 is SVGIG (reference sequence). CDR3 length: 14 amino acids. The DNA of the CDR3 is TGTGCCTGGGCCCTACTAGGGCCCTTTGGTGGCTACACCTTC. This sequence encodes CAWALLGPFGGYTF.

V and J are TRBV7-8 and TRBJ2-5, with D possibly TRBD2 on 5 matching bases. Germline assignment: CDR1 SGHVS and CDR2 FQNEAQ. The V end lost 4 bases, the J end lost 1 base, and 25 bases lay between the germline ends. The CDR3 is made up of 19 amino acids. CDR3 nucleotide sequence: TGTGCCAGCAGCTCCTCACCCGCGCAGAGCGGAAGGAGCCAAGAGACCCAGTACTTC. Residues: CASSSSPAQSGRSQETQYF.

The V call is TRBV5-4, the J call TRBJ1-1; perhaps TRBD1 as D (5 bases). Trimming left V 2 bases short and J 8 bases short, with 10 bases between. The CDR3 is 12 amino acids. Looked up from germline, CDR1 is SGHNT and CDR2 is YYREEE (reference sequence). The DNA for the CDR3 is TGTGCCAGCAGCTTTAGGGGCTTGGAAGCTTTCTTT. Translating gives CASSFRGLEAFF.

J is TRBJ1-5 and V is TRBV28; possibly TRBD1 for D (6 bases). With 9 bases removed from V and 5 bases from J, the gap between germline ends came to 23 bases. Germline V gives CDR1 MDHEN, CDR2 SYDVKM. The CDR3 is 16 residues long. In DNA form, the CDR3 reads TGTGCCAGTGATTTGAAACTACAGGGTAGGTATCAGCCCCAGCATTTT. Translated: CASDLKLQGRYQPQHF.

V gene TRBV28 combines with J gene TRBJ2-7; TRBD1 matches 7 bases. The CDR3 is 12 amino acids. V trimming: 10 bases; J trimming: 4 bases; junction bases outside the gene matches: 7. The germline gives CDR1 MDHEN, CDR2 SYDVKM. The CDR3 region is CATNRGGYEQYF. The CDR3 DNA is TGTGCCACCAACAGGGGTGGGTACGAGCAGTACTTC.

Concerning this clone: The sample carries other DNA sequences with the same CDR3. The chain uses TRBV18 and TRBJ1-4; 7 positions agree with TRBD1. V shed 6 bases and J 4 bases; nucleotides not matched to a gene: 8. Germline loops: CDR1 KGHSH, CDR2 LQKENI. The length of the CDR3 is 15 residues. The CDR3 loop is CASSPSTGFNEKLFF. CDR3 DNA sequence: TGTGCCAGCTCGCCATCGACAGGGTTTAATGAAAAACTGTTTTTT.

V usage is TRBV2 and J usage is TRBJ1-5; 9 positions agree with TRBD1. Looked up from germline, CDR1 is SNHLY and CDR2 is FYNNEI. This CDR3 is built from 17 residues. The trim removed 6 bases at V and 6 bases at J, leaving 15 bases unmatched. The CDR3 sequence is CASRGPPSGTGSQPQHF. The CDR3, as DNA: TGTGCCAGCAGAGGGCCTCCTTCCGGGACAGGGAGTCAGCCCCAGCATTTT.

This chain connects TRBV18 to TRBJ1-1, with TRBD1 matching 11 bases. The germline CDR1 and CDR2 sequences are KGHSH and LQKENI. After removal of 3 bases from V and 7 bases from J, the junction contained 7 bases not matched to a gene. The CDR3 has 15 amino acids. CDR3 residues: CASSPNSGQGVEAFF. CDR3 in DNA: TGTGCCAGCTCACCTAATTCGGGACAGGGGGTTGAAGCTTTCTTT. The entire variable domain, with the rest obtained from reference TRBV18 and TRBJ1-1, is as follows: NAGVMQNPRHLVRRRGQEARLRCSPMKGHSHVYWYRQLPEEGLKFMVYLQKENIIDESGMPKERFSAEFPKEGPSILRIQQVVRGDSAAYFCASSPNSGQGVEAFFGQGTRLTVV.

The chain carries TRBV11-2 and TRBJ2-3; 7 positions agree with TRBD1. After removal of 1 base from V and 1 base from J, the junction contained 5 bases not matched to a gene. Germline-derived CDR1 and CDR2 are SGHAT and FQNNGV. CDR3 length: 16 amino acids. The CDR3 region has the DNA TGTGCCAGCAGCTTAGGGCGAGGGACAGGCACAGATACGCAGTATTTT. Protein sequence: CASSLGRGTGTDTQYF.

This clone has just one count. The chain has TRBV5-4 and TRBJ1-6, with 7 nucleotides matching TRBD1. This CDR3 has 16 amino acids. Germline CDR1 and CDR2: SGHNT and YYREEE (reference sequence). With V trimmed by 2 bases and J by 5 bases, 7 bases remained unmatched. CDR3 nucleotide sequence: TGTGCCAGCAGCTTCAGGGGGAGCACGAATAATTCACCCCTCCACTTT. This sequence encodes CASSFRGSTNNSPLHF.

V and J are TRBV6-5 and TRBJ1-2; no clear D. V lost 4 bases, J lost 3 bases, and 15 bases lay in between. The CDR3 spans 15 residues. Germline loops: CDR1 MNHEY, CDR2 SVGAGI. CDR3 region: CASSSRPSSDYGYTF. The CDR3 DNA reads TGTGCCAGCAGTTCCCGGCCGTCTAGCGACTATGGCTACACCTTC.